This T cell receptor beta chain was recovered during a study of cytomegalovirus exposure and HLA in healthy donors. Amplification used 60 Vbeta primers and 13 Jbeta primers. Assay used: immunoSEQ multiplex PCR; TCRdb lists only in-frame clones, some missing. The sample includes about 120,000 clones, over 50% of them seen just once. This clone showed up just once. This CDR3 spans 15 amino acids. V shed 4 bases and J shed 6 bases, with 21 bases lying between them. Per the germline V gene, CDR1 is SQVTM and CDR2 is ANQGSEA. The receptor was isolated from a middle-aged woman in good health and CMV-seropositive. Material for sequencing was PBMCs. The chain recombines TRBV29-1 with TRBJ1-1, with D perhaps matching TRBD1 (6 bases). Written as DNA, the CDR3 is TGCAGCGTTGGCCCGGGGGGGGCAGCGGGCCCTGAAGCTTTCTTT. This gives the protein CSVGPGGAAGPEAFF. Variable domain in full (rest from reference TRBV29-1 and TRBJ1-1): SAVISQKPSRDICQRGTSLTIQCQVDSQVTMMFWYRQQPGQSLTLIATANQGSEATYESGFVIDKFPISRPNLTFSTLTVSNMSPEDSSIYLCSVGPGGAAGPEAFFGQGTRLTVV.